This T cell receptor (beta chain) appears in the sequencing data of a study of shared clonotypes between healthy human individuals. Study overall: CD8 memory received one plate per donor, CD8 naive two, CD4 memory three and CD4 naive three.

Cells designated naive CD8 were CD45RO-negative and were positively selected for CCR7, with terminally differentiated effector memory CD45RA+ cells excluded. CDR1 is SEHNR, CDR2 FQNEAQ, per germline (reference sequence). The CDR3 totals 15 residues. With V trimmed by 4 bases and J by 1 base, 3 bases remained unmatched. When replicate PCRs were run on sorted subsets, they used 200 to 250 ng DNA, about 30,000 T cell genomes. Sequencing used immunoSEQ multiplex PCR; TCRdb keeps in-frame clones, though not all of them. The data show about 680,000 clones, with 90% to 95% seen just once and 20% to 25% held by the top ten.

Material: naive CD8+ T cells sorted from blood. This chain uses TRBV7-9 with TRBJ2-3, with 9 nucleotides matching TRBD2. The clonotype was recovered from a man aged 30 to 45 in good health. The CDR3: CASSSIAGGTDTQYF. In nucleotides, the CDR3 is TGTGCCAGCAGCTCTATAGCGGGGGGCACAGATACGCAGTATTTT.